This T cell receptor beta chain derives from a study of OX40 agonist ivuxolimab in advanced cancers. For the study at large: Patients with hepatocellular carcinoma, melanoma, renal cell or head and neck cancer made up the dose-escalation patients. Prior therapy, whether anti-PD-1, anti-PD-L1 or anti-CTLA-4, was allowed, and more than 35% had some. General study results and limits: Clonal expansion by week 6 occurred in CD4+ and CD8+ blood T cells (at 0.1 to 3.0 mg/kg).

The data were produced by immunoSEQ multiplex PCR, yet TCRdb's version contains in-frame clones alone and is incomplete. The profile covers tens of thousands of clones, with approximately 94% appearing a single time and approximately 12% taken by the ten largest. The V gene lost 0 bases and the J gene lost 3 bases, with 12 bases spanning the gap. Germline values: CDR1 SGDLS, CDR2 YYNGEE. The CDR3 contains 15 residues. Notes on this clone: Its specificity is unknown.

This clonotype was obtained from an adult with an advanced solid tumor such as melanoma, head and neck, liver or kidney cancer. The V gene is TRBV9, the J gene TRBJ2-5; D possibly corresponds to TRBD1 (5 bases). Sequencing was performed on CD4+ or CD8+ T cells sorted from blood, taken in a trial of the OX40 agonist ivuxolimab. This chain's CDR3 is CASSVGSRGEETQYF. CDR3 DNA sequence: TGTGCCAGCAGCGTAGGATCAAGGGGTGAAGAGACCCAGTACTTC.